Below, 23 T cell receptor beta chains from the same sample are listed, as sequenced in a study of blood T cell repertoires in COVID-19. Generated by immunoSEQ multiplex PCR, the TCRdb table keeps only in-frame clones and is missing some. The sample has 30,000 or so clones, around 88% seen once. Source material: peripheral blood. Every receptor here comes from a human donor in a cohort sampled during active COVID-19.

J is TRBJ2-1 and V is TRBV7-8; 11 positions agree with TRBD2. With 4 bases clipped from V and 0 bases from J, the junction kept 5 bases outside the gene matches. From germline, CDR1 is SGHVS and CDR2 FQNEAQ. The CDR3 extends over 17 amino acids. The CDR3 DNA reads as TGTGCCAGCAGCTCCACTAGCGGGGGAGTCTCCTACAATGAGCAGTTCTTC. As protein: CASSSTSGGVSYNEQFF.

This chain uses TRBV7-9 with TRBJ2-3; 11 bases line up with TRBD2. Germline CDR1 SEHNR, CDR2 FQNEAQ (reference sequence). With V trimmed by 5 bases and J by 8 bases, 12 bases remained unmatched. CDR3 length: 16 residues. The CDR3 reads CASSPRRLAGLGTQYF. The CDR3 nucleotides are TGTGCCAGCAGCCCCCGCCGACTAGCGGGGTTGGGTACGCAGTATTTT.

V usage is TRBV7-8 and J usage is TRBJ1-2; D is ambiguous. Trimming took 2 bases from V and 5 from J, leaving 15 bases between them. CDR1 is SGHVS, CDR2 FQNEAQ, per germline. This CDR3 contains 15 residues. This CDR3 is CASSLQRGARYGYTF. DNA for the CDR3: TGTGCCAGCAGCTTACAAAGAGGCGCCAGATATGGCTACACCTTC. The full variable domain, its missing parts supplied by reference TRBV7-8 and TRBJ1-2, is GAGVSQSPRYKVAKRGQDVALRCDPISGHVSLFWYQQALGQGPEFLTYFQNEAQLDKSGLPSDRFFAERPEGSVSTLKIQRTQQEDSAVYLCASSLQRGARYGYTFGSGTRLTVV.

The CDR3 coding sequence is TGCGCCAGCAGCTCGGAGGTAAGCCCCTACGAGCAGTACTTC. This gives the protein CASSSEVSPYEQYF. V is TRBV5-1 and J is TRBJ2-7, with D possibly TRBD2 on 5 matching bases. The germline V gene has CDR1 SGHRS and CDR2 YFSETQ. This CDR3 spans 14 amino acids. V lost 3 bases and J 2 bases, leaving 12 bases between the germline ends.

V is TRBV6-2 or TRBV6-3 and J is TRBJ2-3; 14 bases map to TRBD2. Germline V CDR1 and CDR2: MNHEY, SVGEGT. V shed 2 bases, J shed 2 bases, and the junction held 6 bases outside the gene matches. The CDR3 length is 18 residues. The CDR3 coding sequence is TGTGCCAGCAGTTACCATGGACTAGCGGGAGGTTTCACAGATACGCAGTATTTT. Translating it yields CASSYHGLAGGFTDTQYF.

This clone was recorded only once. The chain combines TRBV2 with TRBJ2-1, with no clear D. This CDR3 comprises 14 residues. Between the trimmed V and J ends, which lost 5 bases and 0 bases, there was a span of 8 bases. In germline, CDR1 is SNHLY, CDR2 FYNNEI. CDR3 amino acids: CASSFSSSYNEQFF. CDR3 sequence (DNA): TGTGCCAGCAGTTTTTCTAGCTCCTACAATGAGCAGTTCTTC.

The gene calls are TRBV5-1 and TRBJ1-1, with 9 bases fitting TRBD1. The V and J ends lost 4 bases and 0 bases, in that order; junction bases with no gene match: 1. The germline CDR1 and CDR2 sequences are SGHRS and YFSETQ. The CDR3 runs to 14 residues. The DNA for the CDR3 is TGCGCCAGCAGCGGGACAGGGTTGAACACTGAAGCTTTCTTT. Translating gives CASSGTGLNTEAFF. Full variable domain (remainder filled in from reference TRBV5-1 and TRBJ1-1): KAGVTQTPRYLIKTRGQQVTLSCSPISGHRSVSWYQQTPGQGLQFLFEYFSETQRNKGNFPGRFSGRQFSNSRSEMNVSTLELGDSALYLCASSGTGLNTEAFFGQGTRLTVV.

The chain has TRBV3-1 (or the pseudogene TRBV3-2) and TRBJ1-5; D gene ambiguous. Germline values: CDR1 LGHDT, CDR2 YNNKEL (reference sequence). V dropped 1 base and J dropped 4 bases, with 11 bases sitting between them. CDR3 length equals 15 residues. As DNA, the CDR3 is TGTGCCAGCAGCCAAGCCCTTGCGGGGAATCAGCCCCAGCATTTT. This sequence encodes CASSQALAGNQPQHF.

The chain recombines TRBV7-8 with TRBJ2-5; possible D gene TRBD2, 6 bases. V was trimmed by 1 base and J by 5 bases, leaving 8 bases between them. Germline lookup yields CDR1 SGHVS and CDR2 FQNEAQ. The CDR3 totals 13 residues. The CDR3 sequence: CASSLGGVETQYF. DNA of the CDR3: TGTGCCAGCAGCTTAGGCGGGGTTGAGACCCAGTACTTC.

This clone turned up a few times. The CDR3 is CASSLDRASYEQYF. In DNA form, the CDR3 reads TGTGCCAGCAGCTTAGACAGGGCCTCCTACGAGCAGTACTTC. The chain couples TRBV5-4 to TRBJ2-7, with TRBD1 identical over 7 bases. The CDR3 extends over 14 amino acids. Germline trimming cut 2 bases from V and 0 bases from J; bases unmatched to any gene: 2. Germline V CDR1 and CDR2: SGHNT, YYREEE (reference sequence).

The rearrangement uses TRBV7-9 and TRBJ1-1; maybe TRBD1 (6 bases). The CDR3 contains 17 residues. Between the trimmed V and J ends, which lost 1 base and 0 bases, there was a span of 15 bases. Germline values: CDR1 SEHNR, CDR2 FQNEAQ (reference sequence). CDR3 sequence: CASSLGGGHYMNTEAFF. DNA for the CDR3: TGTGCCAGCAGCTTAGGGGGGGGACACTACATGAACACTGAAGCTTTCTTT.

The DNA for the CDR3 is TGTGCCAGCAGCAAAGGGCGGAAAGTCATGCCCAACTCTGGAAACACCATATATTTT. Residues: CASSKGRKVMPNSGNTIYF. The genes are TRBV21-1 and TRBJ1-3. TRBV21-1 constitutes a pseudogene. This CDR3 has 19 amino acids.

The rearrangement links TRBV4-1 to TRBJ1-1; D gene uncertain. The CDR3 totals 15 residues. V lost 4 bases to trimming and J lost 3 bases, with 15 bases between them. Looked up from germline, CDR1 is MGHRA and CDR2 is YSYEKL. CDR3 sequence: CASSLSTNRDTEAFF. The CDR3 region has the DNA TGCGCCAGCAGCCTATCGACCAACCGGGACACTGAAGCTTTCTTT.

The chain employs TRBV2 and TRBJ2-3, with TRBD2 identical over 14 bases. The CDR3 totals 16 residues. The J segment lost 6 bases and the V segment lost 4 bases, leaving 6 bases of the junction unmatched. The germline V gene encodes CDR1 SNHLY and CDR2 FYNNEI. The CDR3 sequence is CASSGTSGGTRDTQYF. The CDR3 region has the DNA TGTGCCAGCAGTGGGACTAGCGGGGGGACGCGGGATACGCAGTATTTT.

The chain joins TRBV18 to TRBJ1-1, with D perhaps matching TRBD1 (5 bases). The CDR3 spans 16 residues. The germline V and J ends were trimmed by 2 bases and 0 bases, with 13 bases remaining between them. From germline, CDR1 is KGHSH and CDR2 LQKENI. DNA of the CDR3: TGTGCCAGCTCACCAAGGGGCAGTAGGATGAACACTGAAGCTTTCTTT. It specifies CASSPRGSRMNTEAFF. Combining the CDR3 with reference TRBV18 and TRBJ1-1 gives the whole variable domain NAGVMQNPRHLVRRRGQEARLRCSPMKGHSHVYWYRQLPEEGLKFMVYLQKENIIDESGMPKERFSAEFPKEGPSILRIQQVVRGDSAAYFCASSPRGSRMNTEAFFGQGTRLTVV.

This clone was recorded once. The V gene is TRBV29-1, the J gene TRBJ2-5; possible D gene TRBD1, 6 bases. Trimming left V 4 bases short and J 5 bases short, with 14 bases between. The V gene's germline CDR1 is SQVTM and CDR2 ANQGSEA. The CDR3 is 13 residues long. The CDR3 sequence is CSVGMGARETQYF. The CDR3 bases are TGCAGCGTTGGAATGGGGGCCAGGGAGACCCAGTACTTC.

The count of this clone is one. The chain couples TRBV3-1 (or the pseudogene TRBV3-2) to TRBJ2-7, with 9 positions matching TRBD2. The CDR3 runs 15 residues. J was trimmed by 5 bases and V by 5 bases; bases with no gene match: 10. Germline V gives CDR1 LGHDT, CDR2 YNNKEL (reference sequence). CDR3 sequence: CASSFVAGGRDEQYF. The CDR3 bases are TGTGCCAGCAGCTTCGTTGCGGGGGGGCGAGACGAGCAGTACTTC.

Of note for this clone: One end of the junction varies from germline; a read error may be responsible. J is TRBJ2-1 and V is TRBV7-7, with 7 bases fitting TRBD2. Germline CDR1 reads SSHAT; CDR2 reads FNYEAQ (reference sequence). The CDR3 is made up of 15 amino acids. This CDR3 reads CASSLTGGSNNEQFF. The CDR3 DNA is TGTGCTAGCAGCTTAACGGGGGGATCAAACAATGAGCAGTTCTTC.

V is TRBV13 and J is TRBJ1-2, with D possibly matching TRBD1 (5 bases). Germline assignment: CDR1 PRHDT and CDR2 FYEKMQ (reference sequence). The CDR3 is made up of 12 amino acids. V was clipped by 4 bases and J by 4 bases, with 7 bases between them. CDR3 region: CASSSDSYGYTF. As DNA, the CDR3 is TGTGCCAGCAGCTCCGACAGCTATGGCTACACCTTC.

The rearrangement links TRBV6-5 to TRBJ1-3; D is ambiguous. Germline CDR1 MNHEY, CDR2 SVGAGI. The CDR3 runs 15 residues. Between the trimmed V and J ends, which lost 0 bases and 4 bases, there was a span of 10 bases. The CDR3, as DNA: TGTGCCAGCAGTTACTCGACGAGGGTGGGAAACACCATATATTTT. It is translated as CASSYSTRVGNTIYF.

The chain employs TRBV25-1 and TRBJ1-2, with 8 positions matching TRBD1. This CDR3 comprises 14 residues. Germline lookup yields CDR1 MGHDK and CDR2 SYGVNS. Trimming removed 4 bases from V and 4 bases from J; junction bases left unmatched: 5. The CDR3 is CASSAGGDFYGYTF. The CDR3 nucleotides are TGTGCCAGCAGTGCAGGGGGCGACTTCTATGGCTACACCTTC.

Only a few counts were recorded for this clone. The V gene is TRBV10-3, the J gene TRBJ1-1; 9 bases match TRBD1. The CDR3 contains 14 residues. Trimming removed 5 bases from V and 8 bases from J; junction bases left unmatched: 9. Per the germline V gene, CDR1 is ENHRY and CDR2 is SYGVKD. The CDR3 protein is CAISRQGGTLEAFF. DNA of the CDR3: TGTGCCATCAGTAGACAGGGGGGGACCCTCGAAGCTTTCTTT.

The CDR3 DNA reads as TGTGCCAGCAGCTTAGTACTAGCGGGGTACAATGAGCAGTTCTTC. It yields the protein CASSLVLAGYNEQFF. This chain uses TRBV11-3 with TRBJ2-1, with 10 positions matching TRBD2. Per the germline V gene, CDR1 is SGHNT and CDR2 is YENEEA. The length of the CDR3 is 15 residues. The trim removed 1 base at V and 4 bases at J, leaving 1 base unmatched.